One and the same sample provided the 3 T cell receptor beta chains below, sequenced in a study of vaccination and CD4 T cells after COVID-19. The treatment here: roughly 10-day PBMC culture with coronavirus spike peptide pools or control peptides (ViraFEST assay). Their target antigens are unknown. Sequence data for DNA of cultured CD4+ T cells were generated by the Oncomine TCR Beta short-read assay. TCRdb reprocessed the PCR reads via MiXCR and lists one record per CDR3 protein. The sample yields about 14,000 distinct CDR3 sequences, around half seen once. The specimen was CD4+ T cells from blood, cultured in vitro, collected before SARS-CoV-2 vaccination. These receptors all come from a human donor who had recovered from COVID-19.

This clonotype has a handful of counts. The V and J genes are TRBV20-1 and TRBJ2-2; D ambiguous. CDR1 and CDR2 (germline): DFQATT, SNEGSKA (reference sequence). This CDR3 has 15 residues. V dropped 1 base and J dropped 1 base, with 10 bases sitting between them. The CDR3 DNA reads TGCAGTGCTAGAGTAGGTACTATGAACACCGGGGAGCTGTTTTTT. Amino acids: CSARVGTMNTGELFF.

This clonotype has just a few counts. The rearrangement links TRBV12-3 or TRBV12-4 to TRBJ1-2; D call uncertain. CDR3 length equals 12 residues. V was cut by 5 bases and J by 8 bases, with 12 bases left in between. This CDR3 is CASSLDLGGYTF. CDR3 DNA sequence: TGTGCCAGCAGTCTCGACCTGGGGGGCTACACCTTC.

This clonotype was detected a few times. The chain joins TRBV7-2 to TRBJ2-3, with TRBD2 matching 10 bases. Trimming removed 3 bases from V and 0 bases from J; junction bases left unmatched: 3. The CDR3 is made up of 16 amino acids. Per germline, CDR1 SGHTA and CDR2 FQGNSA. CDR3 amino acids: CASSLRLAGSTDTQYF. CDR3 bases: TGTGCCAGCAGCTTGAGACTAGCGGGCAGCACAGATACGCAGTATTTT.